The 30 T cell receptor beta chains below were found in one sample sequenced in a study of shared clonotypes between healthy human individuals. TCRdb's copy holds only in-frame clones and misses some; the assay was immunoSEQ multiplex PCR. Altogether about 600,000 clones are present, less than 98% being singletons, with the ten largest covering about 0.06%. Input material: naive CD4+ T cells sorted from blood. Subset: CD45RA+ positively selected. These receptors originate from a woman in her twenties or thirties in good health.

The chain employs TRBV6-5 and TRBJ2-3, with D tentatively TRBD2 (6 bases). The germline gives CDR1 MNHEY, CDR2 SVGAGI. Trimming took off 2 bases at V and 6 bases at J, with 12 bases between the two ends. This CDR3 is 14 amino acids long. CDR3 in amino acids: CASSYAQGRDTQYF. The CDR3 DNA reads TGTGCCAGCAGTTACGCTCAAGGGAGGGATACGCAGTATTTT.

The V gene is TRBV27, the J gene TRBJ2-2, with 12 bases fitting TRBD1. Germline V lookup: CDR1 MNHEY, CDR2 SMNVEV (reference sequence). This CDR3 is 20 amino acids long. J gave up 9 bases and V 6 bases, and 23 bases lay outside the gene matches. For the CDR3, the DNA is TGTGCCAGCAGGCCAACCGGGACAGGGGGCGCCGGGACTAGCTACAGGGAGCTGTTTTTT. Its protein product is CASRPTGTGGAGTSYRELFF.

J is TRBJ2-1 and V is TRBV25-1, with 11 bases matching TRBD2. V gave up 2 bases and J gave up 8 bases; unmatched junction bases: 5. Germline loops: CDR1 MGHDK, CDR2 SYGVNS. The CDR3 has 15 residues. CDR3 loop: CASSETSGGGDEQFF. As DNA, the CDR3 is TGTGCCAGCAGTGAAACTAGCGGGGGAGGGGATGAGCAGTTCTTC.

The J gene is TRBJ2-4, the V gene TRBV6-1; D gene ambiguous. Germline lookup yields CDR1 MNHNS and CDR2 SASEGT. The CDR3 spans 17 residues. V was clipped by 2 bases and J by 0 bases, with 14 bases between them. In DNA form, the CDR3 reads TGTGCCAGCAGTGAATGGGGTGGGTCGCTAGCCAAAAACATTCAGTACTTC. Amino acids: CASSEWGGSLAKNIQYF.

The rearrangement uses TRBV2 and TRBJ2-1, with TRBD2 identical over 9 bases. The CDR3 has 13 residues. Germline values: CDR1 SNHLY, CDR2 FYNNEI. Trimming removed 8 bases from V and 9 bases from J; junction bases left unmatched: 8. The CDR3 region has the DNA TGTGCCAGCGCCGCTAGCGGGAAGTCTGAGCAGTTCTTC. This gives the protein CASAASGKSEQFF. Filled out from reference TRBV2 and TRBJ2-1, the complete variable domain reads EPEVTQTPSHQVTQMGQEVILRCVPISNHLYFYWYRQILGQKVEFLVSFYNNEISEKSEIFDDQFSVERPDGSNFTLKIRSTKLEDSAMYFCASAASGKSEQFFGPGTRLTVL.

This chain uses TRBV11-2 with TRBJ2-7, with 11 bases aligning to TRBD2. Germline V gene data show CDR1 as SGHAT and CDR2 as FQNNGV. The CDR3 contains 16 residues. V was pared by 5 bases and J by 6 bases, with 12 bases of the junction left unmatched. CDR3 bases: TGTGCCAGCAGCCTCTCAACCGGGACTAGCGGTCTCGAGCAGTACTTC. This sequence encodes CASSLSTGTSGLEQYF.

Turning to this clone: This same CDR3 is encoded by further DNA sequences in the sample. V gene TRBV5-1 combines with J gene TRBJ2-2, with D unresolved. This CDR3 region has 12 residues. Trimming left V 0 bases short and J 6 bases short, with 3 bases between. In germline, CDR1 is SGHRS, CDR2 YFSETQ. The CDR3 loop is CASSLGPGELFF. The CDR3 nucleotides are TGCGCCAGCAGCTTGGGTCCCGGGGAGCTGTTTTTT.

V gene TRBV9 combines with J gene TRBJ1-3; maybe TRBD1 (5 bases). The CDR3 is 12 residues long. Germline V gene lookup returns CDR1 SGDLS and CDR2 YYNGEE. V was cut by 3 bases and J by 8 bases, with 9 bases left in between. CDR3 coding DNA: TGTGCCAGCAGCGGGGACTCCCACACCATATATTTT. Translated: CASSGDSHTIYF.

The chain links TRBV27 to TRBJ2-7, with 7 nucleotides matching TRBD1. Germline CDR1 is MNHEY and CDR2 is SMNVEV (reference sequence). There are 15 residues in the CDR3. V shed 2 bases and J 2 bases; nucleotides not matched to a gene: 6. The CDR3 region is CASSLRQGRTYEQYF. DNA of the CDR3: TGTGCCAGCAGTTTACGACAGGGAAGAACCTACGAGCAGTACTTC.

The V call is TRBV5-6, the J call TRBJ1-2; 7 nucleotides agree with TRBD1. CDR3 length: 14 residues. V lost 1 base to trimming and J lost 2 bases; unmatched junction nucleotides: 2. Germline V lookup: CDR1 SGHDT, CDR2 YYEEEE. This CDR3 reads CASSLLGQNYGYTF. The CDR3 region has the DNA TGTGCCAGCAGCTTGTTGGGACAGAACTATGGCTACACCTTC.

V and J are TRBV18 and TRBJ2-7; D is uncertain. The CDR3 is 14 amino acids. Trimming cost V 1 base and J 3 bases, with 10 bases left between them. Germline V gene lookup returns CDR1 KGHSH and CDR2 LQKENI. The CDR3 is CASSPRVGDYEQYF. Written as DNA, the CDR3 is TGTGCCAGCTCACCACGTGTCGGAGACTACGAGCAGTACTTC.

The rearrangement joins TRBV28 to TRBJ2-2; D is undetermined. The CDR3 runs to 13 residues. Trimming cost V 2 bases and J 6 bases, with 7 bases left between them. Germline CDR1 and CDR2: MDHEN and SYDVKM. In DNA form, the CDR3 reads TGTGCCAGCAGTTTAATGGTTCCCGGGGAGCTGTTTTTT. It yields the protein CASSLMVPGELFF.

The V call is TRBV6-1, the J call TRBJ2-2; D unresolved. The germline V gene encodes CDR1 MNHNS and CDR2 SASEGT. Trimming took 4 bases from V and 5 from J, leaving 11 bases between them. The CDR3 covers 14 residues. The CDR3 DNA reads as TGTGCCAGCAGTGGTGGCTGGGGAACCGGGGAGCTGTTTTTT. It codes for CASSGGWGTGELFF.

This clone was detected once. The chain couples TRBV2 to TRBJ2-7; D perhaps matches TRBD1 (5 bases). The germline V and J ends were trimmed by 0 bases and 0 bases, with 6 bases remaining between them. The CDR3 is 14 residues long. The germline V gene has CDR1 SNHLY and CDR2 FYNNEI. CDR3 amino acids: CASSEARGSYEQYF. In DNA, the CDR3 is TGTGCCAGCAGTGAAGCAAGGGGCTCCTACGAGCAGTACTTC.

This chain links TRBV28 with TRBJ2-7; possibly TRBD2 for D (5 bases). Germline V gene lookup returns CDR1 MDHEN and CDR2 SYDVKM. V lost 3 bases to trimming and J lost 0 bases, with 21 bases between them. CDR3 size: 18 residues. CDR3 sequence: CASSFDTRPYSSSYEQYF. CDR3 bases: TGTGCCAGCAGTTTTGATACTAGACCCTACTCTAGCTCCTACGAGCAGTACTTC.

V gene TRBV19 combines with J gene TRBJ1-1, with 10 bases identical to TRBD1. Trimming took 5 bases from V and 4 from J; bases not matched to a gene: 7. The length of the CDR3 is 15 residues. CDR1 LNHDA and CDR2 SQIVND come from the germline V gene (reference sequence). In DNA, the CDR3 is TGTGCCAGTAGTGCGGGGACAGGGGCAGGCACTGAAGCTTTCTTT. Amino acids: CASSAGTGAGTEAFF.

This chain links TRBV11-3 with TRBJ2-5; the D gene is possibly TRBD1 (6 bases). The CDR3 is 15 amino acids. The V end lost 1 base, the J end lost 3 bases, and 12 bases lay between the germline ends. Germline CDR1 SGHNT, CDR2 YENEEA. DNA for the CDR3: TGTGCCAGCAGCTTAGGCAGGGGTGTGAAAGAGACCCAGTACTTC. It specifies CASSLGRGVKETQYF.

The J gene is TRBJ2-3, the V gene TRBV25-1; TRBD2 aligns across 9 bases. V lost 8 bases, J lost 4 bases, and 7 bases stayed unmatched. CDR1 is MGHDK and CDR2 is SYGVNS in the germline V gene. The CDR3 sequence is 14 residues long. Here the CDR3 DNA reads TGTGCCAGCGCCTTAGCGGGAGTTGCAGATACGCAGTATTTT. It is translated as CASALAGVADTQYF.

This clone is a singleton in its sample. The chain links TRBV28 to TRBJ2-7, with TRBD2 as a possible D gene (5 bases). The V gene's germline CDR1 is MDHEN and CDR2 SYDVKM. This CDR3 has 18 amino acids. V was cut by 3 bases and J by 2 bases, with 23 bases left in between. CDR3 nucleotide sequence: TGTGCCAGCAGTTTCCCCGCTCAAATTTGGGCGGGTACCTACGAGCAGTACTTC. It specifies CASSFPAQIWAGTYEQYF.

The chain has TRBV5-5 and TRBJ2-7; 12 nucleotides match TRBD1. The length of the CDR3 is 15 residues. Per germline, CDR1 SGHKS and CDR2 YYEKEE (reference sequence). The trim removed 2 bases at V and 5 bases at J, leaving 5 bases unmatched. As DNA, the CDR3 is TGTGCCAGCAGCTTTTTGGGGACAGGGGGCCACGAGCAGTACTTC. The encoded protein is CASSFLGTGGHEQYF.

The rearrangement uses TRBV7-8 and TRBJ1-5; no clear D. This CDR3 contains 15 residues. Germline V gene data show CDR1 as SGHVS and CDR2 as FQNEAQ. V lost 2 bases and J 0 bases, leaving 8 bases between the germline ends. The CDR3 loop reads CASSLKQNSNQPQHF. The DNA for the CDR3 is TGTGCCAGCAGCTTAAAACAGAATAGCAATCAGCCCCAGCATTTT.

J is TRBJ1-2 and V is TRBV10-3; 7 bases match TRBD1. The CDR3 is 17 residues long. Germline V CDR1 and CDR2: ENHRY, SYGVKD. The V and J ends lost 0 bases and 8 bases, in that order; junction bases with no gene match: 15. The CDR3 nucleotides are TGTGCCATCAGTGAGTCGACCCCCCCAACAGGGGCGGGGGGCTACACCTTC. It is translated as CAISESTPPTGAGGYTF.

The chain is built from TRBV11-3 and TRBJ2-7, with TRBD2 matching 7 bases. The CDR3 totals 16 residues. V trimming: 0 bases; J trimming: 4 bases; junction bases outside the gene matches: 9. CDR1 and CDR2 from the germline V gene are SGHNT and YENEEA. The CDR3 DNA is TGTGCCAGCAGCTTAGATCCGGCGGGAGATCGGTACGAGCAGTACTTC. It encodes CASSLDPAGDRYEQYF. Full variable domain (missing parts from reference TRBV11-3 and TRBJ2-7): EAGVVQSPRYKIIEKKQPVAFWCNPISGHNTLYWYLQNLGQGPELLIRYENEEAVDDSQLPKDRFSAERLKGVDSTLKIQPAELGDSAVYLCASSLDPAGDRYEQYFGPGTRLTVT.

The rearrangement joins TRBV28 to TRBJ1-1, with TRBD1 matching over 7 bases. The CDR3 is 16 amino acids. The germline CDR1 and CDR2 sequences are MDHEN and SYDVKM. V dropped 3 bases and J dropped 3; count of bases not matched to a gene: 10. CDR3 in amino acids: CASSFFGVGGDTEAFF. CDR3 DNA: TGTGCCAGCAGTTTCTTTGGCGTAGGGGGCGACACTGAAGCTTTCTTT.

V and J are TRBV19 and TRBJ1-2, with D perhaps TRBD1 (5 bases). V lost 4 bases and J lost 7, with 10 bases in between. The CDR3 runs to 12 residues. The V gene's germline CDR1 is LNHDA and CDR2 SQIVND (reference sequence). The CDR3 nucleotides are TGTGCCAGTAGTAAACAGGTGAGTGGCTACACCTTC. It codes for CASSKQVSGYTF.

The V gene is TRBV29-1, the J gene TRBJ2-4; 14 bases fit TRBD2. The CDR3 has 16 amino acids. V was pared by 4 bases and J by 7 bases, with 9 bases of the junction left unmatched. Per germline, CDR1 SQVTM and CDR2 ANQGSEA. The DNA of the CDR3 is TGCAGCGTTGGGGGGACTAGCGGGAGACAGGGGAACATTCAGTACTTC. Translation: CSVGGTSGRQGNIQYF. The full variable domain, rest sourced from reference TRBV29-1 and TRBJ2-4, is SAVISQKPSRDICQRGTSLTIQCQVDSQVTMMFWYRQQPGQSLTLIATANQGSEATYESGFVIDKFPISRPNLTFSTLTVSNMSPEDSSIYLCSVGGTSGRQGNIQYFGAGTRLSVL.

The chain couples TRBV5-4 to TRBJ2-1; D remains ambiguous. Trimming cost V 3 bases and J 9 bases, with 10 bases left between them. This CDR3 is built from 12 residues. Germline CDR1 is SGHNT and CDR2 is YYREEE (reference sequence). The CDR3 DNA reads TGTGCCAGCAGCTCATTTGGGATTGAGCAGTTCTTC. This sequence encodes CASSSFGIEQFF. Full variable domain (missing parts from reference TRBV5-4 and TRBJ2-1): ETGVTQSPTHLIKTRGQQVTLRCSSQSGHNTVSWYQQALGQGPQFIFQYYREEENGRGNFPPRFSGLQFPNYSSELNVNALELDDSALYLCASSSFGIEQFFGPGTRLTVL.

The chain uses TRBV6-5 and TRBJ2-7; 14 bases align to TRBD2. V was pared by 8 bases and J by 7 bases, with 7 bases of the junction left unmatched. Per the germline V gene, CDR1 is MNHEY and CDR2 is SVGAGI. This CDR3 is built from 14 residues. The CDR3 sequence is CASGGLAGVDEQYF. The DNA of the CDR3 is TGTGCCAGCGGGGGACTAGCGGGAGTTGATGAGCAGTACTTC.

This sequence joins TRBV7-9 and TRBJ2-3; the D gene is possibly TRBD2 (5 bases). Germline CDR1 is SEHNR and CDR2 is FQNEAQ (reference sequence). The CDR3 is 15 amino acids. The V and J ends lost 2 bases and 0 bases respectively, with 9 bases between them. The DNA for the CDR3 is TGTGCCAGCAGCTTAATGGGAGAGAGCACAGATACGCAGTATTTT. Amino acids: CASSLMGESTDTQYF. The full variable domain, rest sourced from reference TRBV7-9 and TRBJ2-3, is DTGVSQNPRHKITKRGQNVTFRCDPISEHNRLYWYRQTLGQGPEFLTYFQNEAQLEKSRLLSDRFSAERPKGSFSTLEIQRTEQGDSAMYLCASSLMGESTDTQYFGPGTRLTVL.

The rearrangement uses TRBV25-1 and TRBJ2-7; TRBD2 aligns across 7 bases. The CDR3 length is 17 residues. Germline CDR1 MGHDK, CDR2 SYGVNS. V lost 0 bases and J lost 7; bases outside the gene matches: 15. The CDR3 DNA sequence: TGTGCCAGCAGTGAATACCTCCTCGAGGGAGGGCCGGGGGAGCAGTACTTC. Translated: CASSEYLLEGGPGEQYF.